The 15 T cell receptor beta chains presented below share a single source sample, sequenced in a study of blood T cells in healthy people across ages. The authors ran a second PCR of roughly 7 to 11 cycles using a sample-barcoded 5' primer and a J-beta primer mix. TCRdb independently ran MiXCR on the 5' RACE reads; one entry per CDR3 protein. This sample has over a million distinct CDR3 sequences; about 43% occur once, and the top ten carry approximately 7.9%. Sequenced sample: blood. These receptors originate from a woman aged 18-29 years in good health.

This chain links TRBV5-4 with TRBJ2-4; TRBD2 is a possible D gene (5 bases). The end of the DNA fits TRBJ2-5 better, so the J call may be wrong. This CDR3 region has 13 residues. CDR1 is SGHNT, CDR2 YYREEE, per germline (reference sequence). The CDR3 loop reads CASSLRGYETQYF. Written as DNA, the CDR3 is TGTGCCAGCAGCTTGCGGGGATACGAGACCCAGTACTTC.

This clonotype appeared many times. This rearrangement joins TRBV11-2 to TRBJ2-7; maybe TRBD1 (5 bases). There are 14 residues in the CDR3. Trimming removed 5 bases from V and 2 bases from J, with 13 bases in between. The germline gives CDR1 SGHAT, CDR2 FQNNGV. CDR3 amino acids: CASSPTGRAYEQYF. CDR3 bases: TGTGCCAGCAGCCCCACAGGTCGGGCCTACGAGCAGTACTTC.

The chain uses TRBV7-2 and TRBJ2-5; D is perhaps TRBD2 (5 bases). Trimming cost V 0 bases and J 4 bases, with 15 bases left between them. Germline V CDR1 and CDR2: SGHTA, FQGNSA. This CDR3 is built from 16 residues. CDR3 bases: TGTGCCAGCAGCTTAGCTCGGGCTAGCCCCCCAGAGACCCAGTACTTC. Its translation is CASSLARASPPETQYF.

V and J are TRBV6-5 and TRBJ2-4; D gene uncertain. Trimming removed 6 bases at V and 8 bases at J, with 8 bases between. CDR3 length: 11 residues. Germline V gene sequence: CDR1 MNHEY, CDR2 SVGAGI. For the CDR3, the DNA is TGTGCCAGCAGCCGCCCCGACATTCAGTACTTC. It translates to CASSRPDIQYF.

This clonotype was detected a few times. The CDR3 region is CASSGLSNQPQHF. CDR3 nucleotide sequence: TGTGCCAGCTCGGGACTGAGCAATCAGCCCCAGCATTTT. The chain joins TRBV27 to TRBJ1-5; tentatively, D is TRBD1 (5 bases). With 8 bases removed from V and 1 base from J, the gap between germline ends came to 9 bases. There are 13 residues in the CDR3. CDR1 and CDR2 from the germline V gene are MNHEY and SMNVEV (reference sequence).

J is TRBJ1-1 and V is TRBV3-1; 9 nucleotides align to TRBD1. The CDR3 runs to 15 residues. Trimming at V came to 5 bases and at J to 4 bases, leaving 8 bases not matched to a gene. The germline V gene has CDR1 LGHDT and CDR2 YNNKEL (reference sequence). The CDR3 DNA reads as TGTGCCAGCAGCTCCCGGGACAGGGAGCGCACTGAAGCTTTCTTT. This gives the protein CASSSRDRERTEAFF. Supplemented by reference TRBV3-1 and TRBJ1-1, the full variable domain reads DTAVSQTPKYLVTQMGNDKSIKCEQNLGHDTMYWYKQDSKKFLKIMFSYNNKELIINETVPNRFSPKSPDKAHLNLHINSLELGDSAVYFCASSSRDRERTEAFFGQGTRLTVV.

Comments on this clonotype: An end of the junction does not agree with germline; a read error may underlie this. This sequence joins TRBV7-2 and TRBJ1-2; D is undetermined. Germline V gene data show CDR1 as SGHTA and CDR2 as FQGNSA. CDR3 size: 14 residues. The CDR3 nucleotides read TGTGCCAGCAGCCAAACAGCGACGATCTATAGCTACACCTTC. It codes for CASSQTATIYSYTF.

V usage is TRBV12-3 or TRBV12-4 and J usage is TRBJ2-1; D is possibly TRBD2 (5 bases). TRBJ2-7 matches the DNA end more closely, so the J call is doubtful. The CDR3 runs 17 residues. The CDR3 sequence: CASSLTPIASSYNEQYF. In DNA, the CDR3 is TGTGCCAGCAGTTTAACCCCTATAGCGTCTTCCTACAATGAGCAGTACTTC.

This chain joins TRBV12-3 or TRBV12-4 and TRBJ2-2; 7 bases map to TRBD2. The CDR3 contains 16 residues. Unmatched junction bases numbered 7, after V lost 5 bases and J lost 1 base. The CDR3 region is CASSPALAVNTGELFF. For the CDR3, the DNA is TGTGCCAGCAGTCCAGCCCTAGCGGTGAACACCGGGGAGCTGTTTTTT.

This clonotype was counted only a few times. The V call is TRBV20-1, the J call TRBJ2-2; D unclear. Per the germline V gene, CDR1 is DFQATT and CDR2 is SNEGSKA (reference sequence). The V end lost 5 bases, the J end lost 4 bases, and 14 bases lay between the germline ends. The CDR3 covers 14 residues. The CDR3 is CSAPSGSPTGELFF. CDR3 sequence (DNA): TGCAGTGCTCCTTCCGGATCGCCCACCGGGGAGCTGTTTTTT.

This sequence joins TRBV6-1 and TRBJ2-1, with 7 bases that match TRBD2. V dropped 6 bases and J dropped 4; count of bases not matched to a gene: 18. Germline V gene sequence: CDR1 MNHNS, CDR2 SASEGT. This CDR3 contains 18 residues. CDR3 coding DNA: TGTGCCAGCAGCTCTGTGGGGGGGAGGGCACCGAAGTACAATGAGCAGTTCTTC. Translated, it gives CASSSVGGRAPKYNEQFF.

This clonotype was seen only a few times. The chain carries TRBV28 and TRBJ2-3; D is possibly TRBD1 (5 bases). Trimming cost V 6 bases and J 2 bases, with 18 bases left between them. The CDR3 covers 16 residues. CDR1 MDHEN and CDR2 SYDVKM come from the germline V gene. CDR3 loop: CASSRRVTLITDTQYF. The CDR3, as DNA: TGTGCCAGCAGCCGCAGGGTCACCCTTATCACAGATACGCAGTATTTT. The full variable domain, rest sourced from reference TRBV28 and TRBJ2-3, is DVKVTQSSRYLVKRTGEKVFLECVQDMDHENMFWYRQDPGLGLRLIYFSYDVKMKEKGDIPEGYSVSREKKERFSLILESASTNQTSMYLCASSRRVTLITDTQYFGPGTRLTVL.

This chain uses TRBV7-2 with TRBJ2-3, with D unresolved. Between the trimmed V and J ends, which lost 5 bases and 0 bases, there was a span of 9 bases. This CDR3 contains 14 residues. The V gene's germline CDR1 is SGHTA and CDR2 FQGNSA. The CDR3 DNA follows: TGTGCCAGCAGCAGCCGTAAAAGCACAGATACGCAGTATTTT. Amino acid sequence: CASSSRKSTDTQYF.

The rearrangement uses TRBV9 and TRBJ1-1, with D perhaps matching TRBD1 (5 bases). The germline V gene has CDR1 SGDLS and CDR2 YYNGEE. Trimming pared 3 bases from V and 1 base from J, leaving 7 bases between. The length of the CDR3 is 13 residues. Here the CDR3 reads CASSATENTEAFF. CDR3 in DNA: TGTGCCAGCAGCGCGACAGAGAACACTGAAGCTTTCTTT. The full variable domain, completed using reference TRBV9 and TRBJ1-1, is DSGVTQTPKHLITATGQRVTLRCSPRSGDLSVYWYQQSLDQGLQFLIQYYNGEERAKGNILERFSAQQFPDLHSELNLSSLELGDSALYFCASSATENTEAFFGQGTRLTVV.

This sequence joins TRBV15 and TRBJ2-5; D not resolved. The ends were cut back, 0 bases at V and 2 bases at J, with 16 bases in the middle. The CDR3 consists of 17 residues. Germline V gives CDR1 LNHNV, CDR2 YYDKDF (reference sequence). In DNA form, the CDR3 reads TGTGCCACCAGCAGAGATCATGGGGTAGCACAACAAGAGACCCAGTACTTC. Translation gives CATSRDHGVAQQETQYF.